Here is one TCR beta chain with its context. Its antigen is still unknown. Sequenced by immunoSEQ multiplex PCR; TCRdb stores in-frame clones only, minus some. The table lists 80,000 or so clones, about 95% of them singletons. The sample comes from a study of cytomegalovirus exposure and HLA in healthy donors. Study outcomes and limitations: Listed as cytomegalovirus-associated were 150 to 200 TCR beta chains. In vitro checks showed that a few CMV-associated chains really do target CMV antigens.

Germline loops: CDR1 SGDLS, CDR2 YYNGEE. The CDR3 covers 15 residues. J gave up 8 bases and V 4 bases, and 7 bases lay outside the gene matches. The sequenced sample was PBMCs. This rearrangement joins TRBV9 to TRBJ2-1, with 12 nucleotides matching TRBD2. This TCR came from a woman aged 18-29 years in good health and CMV-seronegative. CDR3: CASSKTSGSSHEQFF. The CDR3 DNA reads TGTGCCAGCAGCAAGACTAGCGGGAGCTCGCATGAGCAGTTCTTC.